Sequencing of this TCR beta chain was carried out in a study of blood T cells in healthy people across ages. Germline CDR1 SGHRS, CDR2 YFSETQ. This CDR3 is built from 14 residues. The V end lost 2 bases, the J end lost 2 bases, and 9 bases lay between the germline ends. Study findings and constraints: PBMC samples, being unsorted, prevented any conclusive comparison of naive and antigen-experienced cells. Among T cells, TCR beta diversity per million cells dropped roughly linearly as age rose.

Combining a sample-barcoded 5' primer with a J-beta primer mix, a second PCR ran for about 7 to 12 cycles. Each cDNA molecule was tagged by a template-switch adaptor that had 12 random nucleotides. Using its own MiXCR run on the 5' RACE reads, TCRdb lists one record per CDR3 protein. The sample shows 850,000 to 1,100,000 distinct CDR3 sequences, 35% to 40% of them seen only once. Of note for this clonotype: Antigen specificity is unknown.

The origin of this receptor is a man between 18 and 35 years old in good health. Sequencing was performed on blood. J is TRBJ2-3 and V is TRBV5-1; the D is unclear. The CDR3 nucleotides are TGCGCCAGCAGCTTCGGTCCGAACACAGATACGCAGTATTTT. The encoded protein is CASSFGPNTDTQYF.